The 9 T cell receptor beta chains given below trace back to one sample, sequenced in a study of long-term antiretroviral therapy in people with HIV. The run of the v3.0 immunoSEQ assay was at survey level. Repertoires were generated with immunoSEQ multiplex PCR, while TCRdb's copy carries only in-frame clones and drops some. The table lists more than 30,000 clones, 83% of them singletons. The starting material was unsorted PBMCs, obtained 0.4 years before starting antiretroviral therapy. The receptors were sampled from a man younger than 35 with HIV.

As concerns this clone: This clone may be a read error of a much larger clone one base away. This chain connects TRBV5-4 to TRBJ2-1, with D hard to call. With 0 bases removed from V and 6 bases from J, the gap between germline ends came to 4 bases. Germline V gene data show CDR1 as SGHNT and CDR2 as YYREEE (reference sequence). The CDR3 has 12 amino acids. The CDR3 spells CASSLGLNEQFF. The CDR3 region has the DNA TGTGCCAGCAGCTTGGGCCTCAATGAGCAGTTCTTC.

The V call is TRBV4-1, the J call TRBJ1-1, with D maybe TRBD1 (5 bases). V lost 0 bases to trimming and J lost 7 bases, with 9 bases between them. The V gene's germline CDR1 is MGHRA and CDR2 YSYEKL. This CDR3 contains 13 residues. CDR3 loop: CASSQEAGNEAFF. In DNA, the CDR3 is TGCGCCAGCAGCCAAGAAGCAGGGAATGAAGCTTTCTTT.

V gene TRBV6-1 combines with J gene TRBJ2-1; D is perhaps TRBD1 (6 bases). Germline-derived CDR1 and CDR2 are MNHNS and SASEGT. This CDR3 has 18 amino acids. Trimming took 0 bases from V and 4 from J, leaving 19 bases between them. CDR3 bases: TGTGCCAGCAGTGAAGCGCTTCTGGGCCAGGGGTTTTACAATGAGCAGTTCTTC. Encoded protein: CASSEALLGQGFYNEQFF.

This clone was detected only once. In DNA form, the CDR3 reads TGTGCCAGCAGCCAAGATTTAGCGGGGGCCAATGAGCAGTTCTTC. It yields the protein CASSQDLAGANEQFF. The chain has TRBV14 and TRBJ2-1; 9 bases align to TRBD2. This CDR3 is 15 amino acids long. Germline values: CDR1 SGHDN, CDR2 FVKESK. V trimming: 0 bases; J trimming: 6 bases; junction bases outside the gene matches: 3. Variable domain in full (rest from reference TRBV14 and TRBJ2-1): EAGVTQFPSHSVIEKGQTVTLRCDPISGHDNLYWYRRVMGKEIKFLLHFVKESKQDESGMPNNRFLAERTGGTYSTLKVQPAELEDSGVYFCASSQDLAGANEQFFGPGTRLTVL.

The gene calls are TRBV5-1 and TRBJ2-1, with 12 bases fitting TRBD2. This CDR3 has 18 amino acids. V shed 4 bases, J shed 4 bases, and the junction held 12 bases outside the gene matches. Per germline, CDR1 SGHRS and CDR2 YFSETQ. As DNA, the CDR3 is TGCGCCAGCAGCGGACTCCCTAGCGGGGGGGCCTTTTACAATGAGCAGTTCTTC. Protein: CASSGLPSGGAFYNEQFF.

This chain uses TRBV6-1 with TRBJ2-7; D remains unclear. Germline-derived CDR1 and CDR2 are MNHNS and SASEGT. There are 15 residues in the CDR3. V gave up 5 bases and J gave up 3 bases, with 17 bases separating them. CDR3 sequence: CASSPASLARYEQYF. The CDR3 bases are TGTGCCAGCAGTCCCGCCAGTCTTGCTCGCTACGAGCAGTACTTC.

Relative to its sample, this clone is medium-sized (0.01 to 0.1%). The chain uses TRBV29-1 and TRBJ1-4, with 12 bases lining up with TRBD1. V lost 7 bases, J lost 8 bases, and 5 bases stayed unmatched. CDR1 is SQVTM and CDR2 is ANQGSEA in the germline V gene. The CDR3 length is 13 residues. The CDR3 coding sequence is TGCAGCGGCCGGGACAGGGGGCACGAAAAACTGTTTTTT. Translated: CSGRDRGHEKLFF.

This chain connects TRBV6-5 to TRBJ1-2, with a tentative D call TRBD1 (5 bases). Germline values: CDR1 MNHEY, CDR2 SVGAGI. The length of the CDR3 is 13 residues. V lost 5 bases and J lost 4, with 11 bases in between. CDR3 in amino acids: CASSLSGPYGYTF. The CDR3 bases are TGTGCCAGCAGTCTATCAGGGCCCTATGGCTACACCTTC.

V gene TRBV18 combines with J gene TRBJ2-3, with D perhaps TRBD2 (5 bases). The V and J ends lost 3 bases and 6 bases respectively, with 13 bases between them. CDR3 size: 14 residues. CDR1 and CDR2 (germline): KGHSH, LQKENI. CDR3 residues: CASSPRDLGDTQYF. The CDR3 DNA sequence: TGTGCCAGCTCACCCCGGGATTTGGGGGATACGCAGTATTTT.